This T cell receptor beta chain was documented in a study of cytomegalovirus exposure and HLA in healthy donors. Notes on the study in general: A later analysis reportedly identified an Asian-associated ancestry cluster as carrying fewer N-insertions than the approximately 670-donor mean.

Germline V CDR1 and CDR2: MNHEY, SVGAGI. CDR3 size: 15 residues. Deletions cut 2 bases from V and 0 bases from J, with 8 bases between. With respect to this clone: Its antigen is currently unknown.

The PCR employed 60 Vbeta primers together with 13 Jbeta primers. Profiling relied on immunoSEQ multiplex PCR, and the TCRdb table lists in-frame clones only, not all of them. The sample has over 100,000 clones, around three quarters seen once. The receptor's source is a woman aged 18-29 years in good health and CMV-seropositive. The rearrangement uses TRBV6-5 and TRBJ1-5; D gene uncertain. The sequenced sample was PBMCs. In DNA form, the CDR3 reads TGTGCCAGCAGTTACGGCCCGTATAGCAATCAGCCCCAGCATTTT. This sequence encodes CASSYGPYSNQPQHF.